Shown below are 25 T cell receptor beta chains from a single sample sequenced in a study of OX40 agonist ivuxolimab in advanced cancers. Sequenced by immunoSEQ multiplex PCR; TCRdb stores in-frame clones only, minus some. The sample comprises around 68,000 clones, just over 85% of which are singletons, and 0.95% to 1.5% rests with the top ten. This sample comprised CD4+ or CD8+ T cells sorted from blood, obtained in a trial of the OX40 agonist ivuxolimab. These receptors were obtained from an adult with an advanced solid tumor such as melanoma, head and neck, liver or kidney cancer.

The chain is built from TRBV2 and TRBJ2-1, with TRBD2 matching 10 bases. CDR3 length: 17 residues. Germline V gene data show CDR1 as SNHLY and CDR2 as FYNNEI. After removal of 3 bases from V and 8 bases from J, the junction contained 13 bases not matched to a gene. In DNA form, the CDR3 reads TGTGCCAGCAGTGAGGTTATAGGACTAGCGGCCTTGGATGAGCAGTTCTTC. Residues: CASSEVIGLAALDEQFF.

The gene calls are TRBV30 and TRBJ1-2; D unclear. CDR3 length: 13 amino acids. The V and J ends lost 0 bases and 3 bases respectively, with 8 bases between them. Germline CDR1 reads GTSNPN; CDR2 reads SVGIG (reference sequence). The CDR3 DNA follows: TGTGCCTGGAGTGTAGTGGAGGACTATGGCTACACCTTC. Translating gives CAWSVVEDYGYTF.

V gene TRBV19 combines with J gene TRBJ1-2, with TRBD1 as a possible D gene (5 bases). Trimming took 8 bases from V and 8 from J, leaving 12 bases between them. Germline values: CDR1 LNHDA, CDR2 SQIVND (reference sequence). The CDR3 has 11 amino acids. CDR3 residues: CASLRGYGYTF. In nucleotides, the CDR3 is TGTGCCAGTCTGAGGGGCTACGGCTACACCTTC. Full variable domain (outside the CDR3, taken from reference TRBV19 and TRBJ1-2): DGGITQSPKYLFRKEGQNVTLSCEQNLNHDAMYWYRQDPGQGLRLIYYSQIVNDFQKGDIAEGYSVSREKKESFPLTVTSAQKNPTAFYLCASLRGYGYTFGSGTRLTVV.

The V gene is TRBV11-3, the J gene TRBJ2-7; 7 nucleotides line up with TRBD1. The CDR3 is made up of 16 amino acids. CDR1 is SGHNT and CDR2 is YENEEA in the germline V gene. V trimming: 6 bases; J trimming: 0 bases; junction bases outside the gene matches: 11. CDR3 nucleotides: TGTGCCAGCAGGGGAATGGGACAGTCCTTCTCCTACGAGCAGTACTTC. This encodes CASRGMGQSFSYEQYF.

The CDR3 sequence is CASSQDNSPLSNEQFF. CDR3 nucleotides: TGTGCCAGCAGCCAAGATAATTCGCCCCTCTCCAATGAGCAGTTCTTC. The chain uses TRBV4-2 and TRBJ2-1; no reliable D call. Germline lookup yields CDR1 LGHNA and CDR2 YNFKEQ. The germline V and J ends were trimmed by 0 bases and 6 bases, with 15 bases remaining between them. This CDR3 is 16 amino acids long.

V and J are TRBV19 and TRBJ2-5; TRBD1 is a possible D gene (5 bases). V was trimmed by 5 bases and J by 1 base, leaving 8 bases between them. The CDR3 is made up of 13 amino acids. Per germline, CDR1 LNHDA and CDR2 SQIVND (reference sequence). The CDR3 DNA is TGTGCCAGTAGTTCAGGGTCCCAAGAGACCCAGTACTTC. This translates into CASSSGSQETQYF. The variable domain in full, with the rest retrieved from reference TRBV19 and TRBJ2-5, is DGGITQSPKYLFRKEGQNVTLSCEQNLNHDAMYWYRQDPGQGLRLIYYSQIVNDFQKGDIAEGYSVSREKKESFPLTVTSAQKNPTAFYLCASSSGSQETQYFGPGTRLLVL.

The V and J genes are TRBV6-1 and TRBJ2-6, with 10 bases lining up with TRBD1. In germline, CDR1 is MNHNS, CDR2 SASEGT. The V gene end was trimmed by 4 bases and the J gene end by 0 bases; junction bases not matched to a gene: 3. CDR3 length: 17 residues. Written as DNA, the CDR3 is TGTGCCAGCAGTGGGGGACAGGGGACCTCTGGGGCCAACGTCCTGACTTTC. This gives the protein CASSGGQGTSGANVLTF.

V usage is TRBV5-1 and J usage is TRBJ2-6, with 8 bases lining up with TRBD2. V lost 0 bases to trimming and J lost 4 bases; unmatched junction nucleotides: 9. The CDR3 runs to 18 residues. Germline V gene data show CDR1 as SGHRS and CDR2 as YFSETQ. The CDR3, as DNA: TGCGCCAGCAGCTTGGGGGCGGGGGGCCATGGAGGGGCCAACGTCCTGACTTTC. Translation: CASSLGAGGHGGANVLTF.

This chain uses TRBV11-3 with TRBJ2-7; D is undetermined. Germline V CDR1 and CDR2: SGHNT, YENEEA. This CDR3 contains 14 residues. Trimming took off 1 base at V and 0 bases at J, with 7 bases between the two ends. CDR3 sequence (DNA): TGTGCCAGCAGCTTAGGGCGCGGCTCCTACGAGCAGTACTTC. This encodes CASSLGRGSYEQYF.

This clone has a handful of counts. This CDR3 is CAWSRDRGTEAFF. The CDR3 nucleotides are TGTGCCTGGAGCCGGGACAGGGGCACTGAAGCTTTCTTT. The gene calls are TRBV30 and TRBJ1-1; TRBD1 matches 10 bases. Per germline, CDR1 GTSNPN and CDR2 SVGIG (reference sequence). J gave up 4 bases and V 3 bases, and 2 bases lay outside the gene matches. The CDR3 extends over 13 amino acids.

V is TRBV28 and J is TRBJ1-3; the D gene is possibly TRBD1 (5 bases). Germline CDR1 reads MDHEN; CDR2 reads SYDVKM. The germline V and J ends were trimmed by 4 bases and 9 bases, with 13 bases remaining between them. The CDR3 extends over 13 amino acids. The CDR3 DNA follows: TGTGCCAGCAGTTGGGGGGGGAGAGCCACCATATATTTT. It encodes CASSWGGRATIYF.

This clone occurred once. The rearrangement links TRBV10-3 to TRBJ2-3; D gene unclear. Germline V gene lookup returns CDR1 ENHRY and CDR2 SYGVKD. The CDR3 extends over 14 amino acids. Trimming shortened V by 8 bases and J by 4 bases, and 16 bases separated the two germline ends. This CDR3 reads CAIGLGPSSDTQYF. The CDR3 DNA sequence: TGTGCCATCGGGCTCGGTCCCAGCTCAGATACGCAGTATTTT.

V and J are TRBV6-6 and TRBJ1-4; no reliable D call. Germline V gene sequence: CDR1 MNHNY, CDR2 SVGAGI (reference sequence). This CDR3 comprises 14 residues. The V gene lost 6 bases and the J gene lost 0 bases, with 8 bases spanning the gap. CDR3 region: CASSYGTTNEKLFF. The CDR3 DNA reads TGTGCCAGCAGCTACGGCACAACTAATGAAAAACTGTTTTTT.

The chain employs TRBV5-1 and TRBJ2-1; D unclear. The V end was cut by 5 bases, the J end by 3 bases, with 18 bases between. Germline V gene lookup returns CDR1 SGHRS and CDR2 YFSETQ. CDR3 length: 16 amino acids. CDR3 DNA: TGCGCCAGCAGACCTGGCCCCACTACCAACTACAATGAGCAGTTCTTC. It yields the protein CASRPGPTTNYNEQFF.

V is TRBV27 and J is TRBJ2-3; perhaps D is TRBD1 or TRBD2 (5 bases each). The length of the CDR3 is 15 residues. Germline V lookup: CDR1 MNHEY, CDR2 SMNVEV (reference sequence). The ends were cut back, 8 bases at V and 1 base at J, with 16 bases in the middle. In DNA form, the CDR3 reads TGTGCCAGCCTACGTATTCCGGGGCGCACAGATACGCAGTATTTT. Protein product: CASLRIPGRTDTQYF.

The chain recombines TRBV5-6 with TRBJ2-2; 7 bases map to TRBD1. The length of the CDR3 is 15 residues. Germline CDR1 is SGHDT and CDR2 is YYEEEE. J lost 3 bases, V lost 3 bases, and 5 bases had no gene match. The CDR3 DNA reads TGTGCCAGCAGCTACCGGGACAGACACACCGGGGAGCTGTTTTTT. Its translation is CASSYRDRHTGELFF.

This rearrangement joins TRBV6-5 to TRBJ1-2; a weak D match, TRBD1 (6 bases). This CDR3 has 14 residues. Per the germline V gene, CDR1 is MNHEY and CDR2 is SVGAGI. Trimming took off 6 bases at V and 5 bases at J, with 16 bases between the two ends. The CDR3 is CASSRGTTGYGYTF. The CDR3 nucleotides are TGTGCCAGCAGCCGCGGGACAACAGGGTATGGCTACACCTTC.

The chain uses TRBV5-1 and TRBJ1-2; D is unclear. The CDR3 is 15 residues long. Germline loops: CDR1 SGHRS, CDR2 YFSETQ. Trimming pared 1 base from V and 2 bases from J, leaving 12 bases between. The CDR3 protein is CASSLFQGSNYGYTF. CDR3 DNA sequence: TGCGCCAGCAGCTTGTTTCAAGGGTCCAACTATGGCTACACCTTC.

The chain is built from TRBV18 and TRBJ1-6; no reliable D call. Germline values: CDR1 KGHSH, CDR2 LQKENI. CDR3 length: 17 residues. V was clipped by 5 bases and J by 3 bases, with 17 bases between them. CDR3 residues: CASSGPGQRGYNSPLHF. The DNA for the CDR3 is TGTGCCAGCTCAGGGCCGGGCCAACGAGGCTATAATTCACCCCTCCACTTT.

The CDR3 region is CASSLALAGSYNEQFF. In DNA, the CDR3 is TGCGCCAGCAGCTTGGCCCTAGCGGGCTCCTACAATGAGCAGTTCTTC. V and J are TRBV5-1 and TRBJ2-1, with TRBD2 matching over 8 bases. Germline V CDR1 and CDR2: SGHRS, YFSETQ. The CDR3 consists of 16 residues. V lost 0 bases to trimming and J lost 0 bases; unmatched junction nucleotides: 2.

The chain employs TRBV11-2 and TRBJ2-3; 7 bases are shared with TRBD2. CDR1 SGHAT and CDR2 FQNNGV come from the germline V gene. The V segment lost 2 bases and the J segment 1 base; nucleotides outside the gene matches: 15. The CDR3 has 19 residues. The CDR3 bases are TGTGCCAGCAGCTTAAGTAGGATTCGCGGGAGTTCCGGCACAGATACGCAGTATTTT. It is translated as CASSLSRIRGSSGTDTQYF.

J is TRBJ2-1 and V is TRBV6-1, with no clear D. The ends were cut back, 1 base at V and 0 bases at J, with 7 bases in the middle. Per the germline V gene, CDR1 is MNHNS and CDR2 is SASEGT. The CDR3 is 15 residues long. Here the CDR3 reads CASSEGHGSYNEQFF. DNA for the CDR3: TGTGCCAGCAGTGAAGGACATGGCTCCTACAATGAGCAGTTCTTC.

The rearrangement joins TRBV5-1 to TRBJ2-5; possibly TRBD1 or TRBD2 for D (5 bases each). V lost 6 bases and J lost 4, with 13 bases in between. Germline-derived CDR1 and CDR2 are SGHRS and YFSETQ. CDR3 length equals 13 residues. CDR3 sequence: CASTWAGTETQYF. In DNA, the CDR3 is TGCGCCAGCACCTGGGCAGGGACAGAGACCCAGTACTTC.

V usage is TRBV10-2 and J usage is TRBJ1-4; D is uncertain. The CDR3 spans 13 residues. The V gene's germline CDR1 is WSHSY and CDR2 SAAADI. The V gene lost 3 bases and the J gene lost 4 bases, with 6 bases spanning the gap. The CDR3 is CASSEQFNEKLFF. The CDR3 nucleotides are TGCGCCAGCAGTGAACAGTTTAATGAAAAACTGTTTTTT.

V usage is TRBV29-1 and J usage is TRBJ2-3, with a tentative D call TRBD2 (6 bases). Germline values: CDR1 SQVTM, CDR2 ANQGSEA. V shed 6 bases and J shed 0 bases, with 13 bases lying between them. The CDR3 totals 14 residues. The CDR3 nucleotides read TGCAGCGTGCGGGACGCCCATAGCACAGATACGCAGTATTTT. Its protein product is CSVRDAHSTDTQYF.